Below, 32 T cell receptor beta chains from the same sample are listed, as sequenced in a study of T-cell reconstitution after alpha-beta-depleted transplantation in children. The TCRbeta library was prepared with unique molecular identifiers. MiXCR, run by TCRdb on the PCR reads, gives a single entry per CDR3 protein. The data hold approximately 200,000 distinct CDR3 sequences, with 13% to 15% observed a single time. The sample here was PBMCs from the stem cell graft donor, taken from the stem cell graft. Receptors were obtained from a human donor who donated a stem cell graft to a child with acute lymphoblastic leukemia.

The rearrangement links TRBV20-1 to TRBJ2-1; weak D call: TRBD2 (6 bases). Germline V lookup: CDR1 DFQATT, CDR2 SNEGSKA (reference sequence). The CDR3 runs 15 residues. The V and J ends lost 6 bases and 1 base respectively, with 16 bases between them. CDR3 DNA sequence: TGCAGTGCGGAGTCGGCGGGAAAATCCTACAATGAGCAGTTCTTC. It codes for CSAESAGKSYNEQFF.

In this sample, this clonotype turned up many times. The CDR3 protein is CAISGGGDTQYF. The CDR3 nucleotides are TGTGCCATCAGTGGAGGTGGAGATACGCAGTATTTT. J is TRBJ2-3 and V is TRBV10-3, with D unresolved. Per the germline V gene, CDR1 is ENHRY and CDR2 is SYGVKD. The CDR3 contains 12 residues. Deletions cut 4 bases from V and 5 bases from J, with 7 bases between.

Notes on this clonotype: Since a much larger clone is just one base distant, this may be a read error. The CDR3, as DNA: TGTGCCAGCAGCCCCGGGACTCTCTTCAATGAGGAGTTCTTC. Its protein product is CASSPGTLFNEEFF. The chain combines TRBV7-8 with TRBJ2-1, with D possibly matching TRBD2 (6 bases). This CDR3 is built from 14 residues. From germline, CDR1 is SGHVS and CDR2 FQNEAQ.

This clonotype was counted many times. CDR3 amino acids: CASALDRGLQETQYF. DNA for the CDR3: TGCGCCAGCGCCCTGGACAGGGGGCTCCAAGAGACCCAGTACTTC. The chain is built from TRBV5-1 and TRBJ2-5; TRBD1 matches at 11 bases. CDR3 size: 15 residues. J was trimmed by 1 base and V by 7 bases; bases with no gene match: 6. Germline V gives CDR1 SGHRS, CDR2 YFSETQ.

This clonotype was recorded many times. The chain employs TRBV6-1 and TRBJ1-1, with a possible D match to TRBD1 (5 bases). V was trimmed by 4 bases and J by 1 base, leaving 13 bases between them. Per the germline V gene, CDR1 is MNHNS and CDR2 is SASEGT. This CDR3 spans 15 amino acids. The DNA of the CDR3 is TGTGCCAGCAGTGTAGGAGGGACCTCGAACACTGAAGCTTTCTTT. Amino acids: CASSVGGTSNTEAFF.

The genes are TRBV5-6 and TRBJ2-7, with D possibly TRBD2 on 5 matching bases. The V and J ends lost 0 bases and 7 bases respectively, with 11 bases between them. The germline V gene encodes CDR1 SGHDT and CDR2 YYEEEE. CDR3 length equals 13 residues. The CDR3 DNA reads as TGTGCCAGCAGCTTGGGGTCATCGGGGGAGCAGTACTTC. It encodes CASSLGSSGEQYF. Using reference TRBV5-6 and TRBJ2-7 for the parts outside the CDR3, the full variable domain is DAGVTQSPTHLIKTRGQQVTLRCSPKSGHDTVSWYQQALGQGPQFIFQYYEEEERQRGNFPDRFSGHQFPNYSSELNVNALLLGDSALYLCASSLGSSGEQYFGPGTRLTVT.

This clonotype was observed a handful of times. The chain's CDR3 is CASSLFEAEVETQYF. As DNA, the CDR3 is TGTGCCAGCAGCTTATTTGAGGCAGAAGTGGAGACCCAGTACTTC. The chain combines TRBV11-3 with TRBJ2-5; D remains ambiguous. The V gene lost 2 bases and the J gene lost 5 bases, with 15 bases spanning the gap. This CDR3 is built from 15 residues. From germline, CDR1 is SGHNT and CDR2 YENEEA.

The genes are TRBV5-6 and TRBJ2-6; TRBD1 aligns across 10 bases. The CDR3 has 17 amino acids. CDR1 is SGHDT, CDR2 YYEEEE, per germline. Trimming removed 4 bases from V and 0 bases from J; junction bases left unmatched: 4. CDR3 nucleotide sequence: TGTGCCAGCAGCGCGGGGACAGGGGACTCTGGGGCCAACGTCCTGACTTTC. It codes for CASSAGTGDSGANVLTF.

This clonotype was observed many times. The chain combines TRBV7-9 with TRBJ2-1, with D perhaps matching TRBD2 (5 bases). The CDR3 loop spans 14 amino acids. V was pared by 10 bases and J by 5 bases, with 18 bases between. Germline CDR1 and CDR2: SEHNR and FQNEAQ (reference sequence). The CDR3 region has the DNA TGTGCCACCCAGAAGCGGATGAACAACAATGAGCAGTTCTTC. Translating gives CATQKRMNNNEQFF.

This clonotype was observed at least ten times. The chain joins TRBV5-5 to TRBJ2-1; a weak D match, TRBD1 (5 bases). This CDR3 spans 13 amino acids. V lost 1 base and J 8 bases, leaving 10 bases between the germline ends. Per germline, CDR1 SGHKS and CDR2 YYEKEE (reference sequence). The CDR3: CASSLQGWDEQFF. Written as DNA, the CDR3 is TGTGCCAGCAGCTTGCAGGGTTGGGATGAGCAGTTCTTC.

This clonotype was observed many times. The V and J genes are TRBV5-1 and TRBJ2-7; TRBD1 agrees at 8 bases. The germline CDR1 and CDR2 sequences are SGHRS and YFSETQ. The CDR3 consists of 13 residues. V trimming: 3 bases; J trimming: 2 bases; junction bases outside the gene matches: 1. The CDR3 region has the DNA TGCGCCAGCAGCTCGACAGGGGCCTACGAGCAGTACTTC. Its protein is CASSSTGAYEQYF.

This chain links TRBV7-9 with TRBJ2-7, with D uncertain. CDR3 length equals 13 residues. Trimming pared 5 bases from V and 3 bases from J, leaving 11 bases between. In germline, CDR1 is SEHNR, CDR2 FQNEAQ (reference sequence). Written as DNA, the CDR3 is TGTGCCAGCAGCCTAGAGTCCAGCTACGAGCAGTACTTC. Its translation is CASSLESSYEQYF.

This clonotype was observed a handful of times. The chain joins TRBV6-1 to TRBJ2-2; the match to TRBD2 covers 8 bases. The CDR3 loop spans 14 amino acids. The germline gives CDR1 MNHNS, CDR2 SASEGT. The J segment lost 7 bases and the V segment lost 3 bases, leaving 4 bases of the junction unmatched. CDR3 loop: CASSETSAGGELFF. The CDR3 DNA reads TGTGCCAGCAGTGAGACTAGCGCGGGCGGGGAGCTGTTTTTT.

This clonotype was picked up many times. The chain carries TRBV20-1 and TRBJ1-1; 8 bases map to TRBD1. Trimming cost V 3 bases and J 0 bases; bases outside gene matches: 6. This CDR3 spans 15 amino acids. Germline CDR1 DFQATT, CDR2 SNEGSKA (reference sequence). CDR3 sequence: CSARDRARMNTEAFF. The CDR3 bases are TGCAGTGCTAGGGACAGGGCCAGGATGAACACTGAAGCTTTCTTT.

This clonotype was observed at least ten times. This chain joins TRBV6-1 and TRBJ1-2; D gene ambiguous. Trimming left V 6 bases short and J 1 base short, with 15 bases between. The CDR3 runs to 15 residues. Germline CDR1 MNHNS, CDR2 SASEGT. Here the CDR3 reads CASRGRSSLNYGYTF. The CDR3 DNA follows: TGTGCCAGCAGAGGCAGGTCTTCTCTTAACTATGGCTACACCTTC.

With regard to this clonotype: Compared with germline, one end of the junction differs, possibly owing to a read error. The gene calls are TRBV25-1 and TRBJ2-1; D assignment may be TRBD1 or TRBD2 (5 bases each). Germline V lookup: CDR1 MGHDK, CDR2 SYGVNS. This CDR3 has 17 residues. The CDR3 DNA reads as TGTGCCAGCAGTGGACCTCATGGGGGAGTGTCCTACAATGCGCAGTTCTTC. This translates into CASSGPHGGVSYNAQFF.

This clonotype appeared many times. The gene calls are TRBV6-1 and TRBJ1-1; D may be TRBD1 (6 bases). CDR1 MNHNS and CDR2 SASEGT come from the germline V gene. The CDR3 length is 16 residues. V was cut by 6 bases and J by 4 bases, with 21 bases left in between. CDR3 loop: CASSPGEYLWGTEAFF. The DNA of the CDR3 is TGTGCCAGCAGCCCAGGGGAGTATCTATGGGGCACTGAAGCTTTCTTT.

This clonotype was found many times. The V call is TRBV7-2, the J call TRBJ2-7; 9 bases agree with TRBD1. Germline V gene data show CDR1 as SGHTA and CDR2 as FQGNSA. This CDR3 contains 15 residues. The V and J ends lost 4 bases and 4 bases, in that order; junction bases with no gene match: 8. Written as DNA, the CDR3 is TGTGCCAGCAGCTACTGGGACAGGGTGGGTTACGAGCAGTACTTC. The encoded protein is CASSYWDRVGYEQYF.

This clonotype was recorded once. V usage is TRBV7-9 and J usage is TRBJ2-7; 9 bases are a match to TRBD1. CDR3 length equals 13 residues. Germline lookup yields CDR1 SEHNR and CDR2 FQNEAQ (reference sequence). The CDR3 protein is CAAGTGSADEQYF. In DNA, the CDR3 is TGTGCTGCCGGGACAGGGTCGGCGGACGAGCAGTACTTC.

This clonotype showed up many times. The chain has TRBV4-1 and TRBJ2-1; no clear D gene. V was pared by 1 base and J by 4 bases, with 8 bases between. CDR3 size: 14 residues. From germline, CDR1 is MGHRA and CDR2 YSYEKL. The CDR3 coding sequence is TGCGCCAGCAGCCAAGCTAGTAATTACAATGAGCAGTTCTTC. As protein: CASSQASNYNEQFF.

As DNA, the CDR3 is TGTGCCAGCAGCCAAGGAGGTAATAGCGGGGATCCTAAGAAGCAGTACTTC. It specifies CASSQGGNSGDPKKQYF. The rearrangement uses TRBV7-8 and TRBJ2-7; 8 bases agree with TRBD2. Germline CDR1 SGHVS, CDR2 FQNEAQ. V was clipped by 5 bases and J by 8 bases; unmatched bases: 20. CDR3 length: 17 residues.

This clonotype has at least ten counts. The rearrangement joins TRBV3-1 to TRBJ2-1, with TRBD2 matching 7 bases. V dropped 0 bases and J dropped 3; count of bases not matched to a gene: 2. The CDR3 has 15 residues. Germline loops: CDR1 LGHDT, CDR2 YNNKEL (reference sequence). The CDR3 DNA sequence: TGTGCCAGCAGCCAAGATTCTAGCGGCTACAATGAGCAGTTCTTC. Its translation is CASSQDSSGYNEQFF.

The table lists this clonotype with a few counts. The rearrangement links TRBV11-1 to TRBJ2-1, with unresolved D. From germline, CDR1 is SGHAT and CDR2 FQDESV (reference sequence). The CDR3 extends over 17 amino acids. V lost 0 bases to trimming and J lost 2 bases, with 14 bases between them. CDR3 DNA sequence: TGTGCCAGCAGCTTAGCTGTCTGGGAACCTCCCTACAATGAGCAGTTCTTC. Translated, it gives CASSLAVWEPPYNEQFF.

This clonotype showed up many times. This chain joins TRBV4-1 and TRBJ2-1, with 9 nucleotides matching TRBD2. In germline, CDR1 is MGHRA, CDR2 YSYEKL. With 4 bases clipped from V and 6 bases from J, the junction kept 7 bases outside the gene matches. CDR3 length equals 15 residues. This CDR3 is CASSPYSGSGNEQFF. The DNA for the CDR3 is TGCGCCAGCAGCCCCTATAGCGGGAGCGGCAATGAGCAGTTCTTC.

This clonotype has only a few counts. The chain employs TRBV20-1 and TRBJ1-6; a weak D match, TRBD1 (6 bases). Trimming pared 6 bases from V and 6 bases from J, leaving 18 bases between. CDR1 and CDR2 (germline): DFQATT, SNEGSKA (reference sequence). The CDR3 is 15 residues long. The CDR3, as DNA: TGCAGTGCCCTACCTACAGGGAAGGGTAATTCACCCCTCCACTTT. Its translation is CSALPTGKGNSPLHF.

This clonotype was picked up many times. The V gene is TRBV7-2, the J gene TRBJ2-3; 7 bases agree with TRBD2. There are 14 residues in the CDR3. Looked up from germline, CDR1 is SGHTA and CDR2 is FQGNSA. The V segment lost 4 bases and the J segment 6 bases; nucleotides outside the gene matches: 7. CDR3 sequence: CASSWGGVEDTQYF. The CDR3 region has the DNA TGTGCCAGCAGCTGGGGGGGAGTTGAGGATACGCAGTATTTT.

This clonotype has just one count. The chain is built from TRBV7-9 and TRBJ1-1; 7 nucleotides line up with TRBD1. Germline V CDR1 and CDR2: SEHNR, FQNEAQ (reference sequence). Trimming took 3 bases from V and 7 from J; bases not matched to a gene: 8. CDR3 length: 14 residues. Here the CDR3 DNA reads TGTGCCAGCAGCTTTATCCAGGGGGGAAATGAAGCTTTCTTT. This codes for CASSFIQGGNEAFF.

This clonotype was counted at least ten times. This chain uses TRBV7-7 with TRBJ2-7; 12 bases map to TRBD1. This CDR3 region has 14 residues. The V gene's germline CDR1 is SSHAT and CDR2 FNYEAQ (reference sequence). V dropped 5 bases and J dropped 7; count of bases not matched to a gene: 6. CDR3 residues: CASSPGQGAREQYF. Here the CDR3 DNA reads TGTGCCAGCAGCCCGGGACAGGGGGCGCGGGAGCAGTACTTC.

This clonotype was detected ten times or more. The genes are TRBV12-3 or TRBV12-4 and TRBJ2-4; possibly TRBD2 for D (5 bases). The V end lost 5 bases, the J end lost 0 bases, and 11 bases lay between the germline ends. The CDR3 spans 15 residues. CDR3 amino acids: CASSPGILAKNIQYF. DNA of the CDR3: TGTGCCAGCAGTCCGGGGATACTAGCCAAAAACATTCAGTACTTC.

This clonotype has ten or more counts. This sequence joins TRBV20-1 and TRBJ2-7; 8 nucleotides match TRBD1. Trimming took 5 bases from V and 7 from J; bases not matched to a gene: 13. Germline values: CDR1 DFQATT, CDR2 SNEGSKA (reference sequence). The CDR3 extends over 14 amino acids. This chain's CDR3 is CSAPRTGKLWEQYF. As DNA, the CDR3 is TGCAGTGCTCCCCGGACAGGGAAATTGTGGGAGCAGTACTTC.

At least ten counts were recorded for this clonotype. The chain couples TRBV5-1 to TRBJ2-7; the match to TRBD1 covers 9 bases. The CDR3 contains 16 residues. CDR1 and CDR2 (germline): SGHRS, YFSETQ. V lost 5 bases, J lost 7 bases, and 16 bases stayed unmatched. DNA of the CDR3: TGCGCCAGCAGTATTACAGGGGGCGCTGGTTCGAGGGAGCAGTACTTC. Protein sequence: CASSITGGAGSREQYF.

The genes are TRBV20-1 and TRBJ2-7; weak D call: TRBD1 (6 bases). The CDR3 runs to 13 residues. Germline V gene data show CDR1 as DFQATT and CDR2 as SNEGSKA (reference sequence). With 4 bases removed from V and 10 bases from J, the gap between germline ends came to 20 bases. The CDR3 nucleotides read TGCAGTGCTAATATACAGGGCTCCGTGGTCCAGTACTTC. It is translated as CSANIQGSVVQYF.